The present T cell receptor (beta chain) was sequenced within a study of cytomegalovirus exposure and HLA in healthy donors listed by TCRdb under 2017. The study in broad terms: According to an earlier analysis of 587 of the donors, about 190 million T cells yielded roughly 110 million unique TCR beta sequences and about 280 Gb of sequence data. An early release that covered about 600 HLA-typed donors contained around 300 gigabases of sequencing data and 70 million to 100 million unique TCR sequences. Among the approximately 430 genotyped donors, approximately 76% belonged to the genetic ancestry cluster associated with self-reported Caucasian donors. The study aimed to test whether cataloging public T cell receptors could reveal signatures of past pathogen exposure. Using immunosequencing, the study profiled T cell repertoires from about 610 subjects and related those repertoires to cytomegalovirus serostatus. Besides the first cohort of 666 subjects, a separate validation cohort made up of 90 to 150 different subjects was used. To predict cytomegalovirus infection status, the study combined high-throughput TCR immunosequencing, statistical association of individual TCRs with disease status, and machine learning. To study patterns of TCR occurrence, a later analysis re-analyzed previously published TCR beta repertoires from 600 to 750 donors and added high-resolution HLA genotyping. In the later analysis, no new phenotypic data were used to find candidate immune exposures; instead, reliance was placed on TCR beta sequences and their occurrence across donors. An earlier analysis of approximately 580 of the donors used high-throughput TCR beta sequencing to judge whether each TCR beta V gene segment behaved as functional or pseudogenic. Alongside the repertoire data, information on donor age, sex, ethnicity and CMV serostatus was compiled. A later genetic analysis took genome-wide SNP genotypes for about 55% of the 666 donors and used that subset as a discovery cohort. Every repertoire in the discovery cohort had been generated on one and the same sequencing platform. Class I and class II HLA loci were covered by the typing at four-digit resolution. The number of donors typed differed by locus, with roughly 620-630 for A, B, C, DRB1 and DQB1, more than 500 for DQA1, under 610 for DPA1, and under 490 for DPB1. About five DR-DQ haplotypes were handled as single units for association and clustering, since linkage in the cohort was strong. Across 300 to 400 genotyped donors of the cohort, an average of roughly 250,000 unique TCR beta nucleotide sequences per donor were sequenced, and roughly 20% of those sequences were non-productive.

The cohort comprised 670 or so healthy bone marrow donors. All cohort members were sampled while nominally healthy, although unrecorded immune exposures were likely present. Of the 600 to 750 cohort members, just under 300 had a positive CMV serostatus and 350 to 450 had a negative one, while no CMV serostatus was recorded for the donor. A peripheral blood sample was collected from each donor, and TCR beta sequencing was performed on peripheral blood mononuclear cells. Genomic DNA was extracted from the blood cell samples with the Qiagen DNeasy Blood Extraction Kit. The study at large found these results: The study listed approximately 160 TCR beta chains as associated with cytomegalovirus. Sequencing depth was assumed to be roughly uniform across donors in the presence/absence analyses, though that assumption may not hold. It was suggested by the authors that the approach could potentially be generalized to other disease states and immunological phenotypes. Because the 87-base-pair reads could not distinguish some IMGT-functional V segments, including TRBV6-2 and TRBV6-3, those segments were excluded. In a later analysis, the rate of TCR association differed among HLA loci, with DRB1 alleles having the most associated TCRs and HLA-C alleles having the fewest. HLA typing was unavailable for some donors at each locus, so association tests used only the typed subset. Some 15 rarely observed V segments, including chromosome 9 orphons, were excluded from the earlier analysis of about 610 of the donors because counts were too low. In vitro tests confirmed that three of the cytomegalovirus-associated TCR beta chains recognize cytomegalovirus antigens. The only immune exposure information available for the cohort was CMV serostatus. Cytomegalovirus status was reported to be diagnosed by the classifier with high specificity and sensitivity in both the original and validation cohorts. The cohort was sequenced for TCR beta chains only, and without alpha or paired-chain data the features that could be detected were limited. Across donors, most TCR sequences were observed very rarely, whereas some public TCRs were present in many individuals. Correlated functional status among segregating V segments might be attributable to linkage disequilibrium, but an unknown experimental factor could not be ruled out. A cluster of highly shared sequence variants was judged likely to represent a technical artifact of the sequencing pipeline. According to a later analysis, parvovirus B19, influenza, CMV and Epstein-Barr virus appeared linked to several top co-occurrence clusters. According to a later genetic analysis, donors in an Asian-associated ancestry cluster had fewer N-insertions in productive TCRs than the approximately 650-donor mean. Assigning TCR associations to individual alleles was difficult when HLA alleles, especially DR and DQ, strongly co-occurred. Most CMV-associated TCR beta chains appeared to be HLA-restricted in a later analysis, and the HLA associations seemed to be driven largely by CMV exposure. An earlier analysis of around 600 of the donors showed that most TCR beta V segments appeared in productive rearrangements either about 87% or about 30% of the time, which broadly matched IMGT annotations. A later genetic analysis associated a missense DCLRE1C variant with V-gene and J-gene trimming of TCR beta chains, and an independent cohort replicated the association. At a false discovery rate of 0.05, a later analysis linked some 17,000 TCR beta sequences to specific HLA alleles. Compared with equally common non-associated chains, HLA-associated TCR beta chains in a later analysis were more clonally expanded and had lower generation probabilities. A further reported finding was that TCR beta sequences accurately predicted the HLA-A and HLA-B alleles for most subjects in the first cohort.

This clone was detected once. The antigen it binds to is not known. One base away there is no much larger clone; base qualities are not given. V ends up 4 bases short and J 8 bases short, with an unmatched junction base count of 7. Measured from the cysteine to the phenylalanine, the CDR3 is 13 residues long. Of the read, only the CDR3 DNA is kept; its 39 bases are in frame from base 1. Library preparation employed the immunoSEQ multiplex PCR assay. A mixture of 60 forward primers for TCR Vbeta segments and 13 reverse primers for TCR Jbeta segments was used in the multiplex PCR. Amplification of the CDR3 region of rearranged TCR beta genes was performed with a multiplex PCR assay on genomic DNA. The amplified TCR beta libraries were sequenced on the Illumina HiSeq System as 87-base-pair reads. In the original analysis: A later analysis counted tens of millions of unique TCR beta chains across the 666 repertoires, and some 11 million of these chains were shared by at least two donors. Raw reads were error-corrected and collapsed into unique sequences by a nearest-neighbor algorithm in which closely related sequences were merged to remove PCR and sequencing errors. V, D and J gene segments were assigned by aligning CDR3 sequences to IMGT reference sequences. Each retained sequence needed at least a six-nucleotide match to both a V gene segment and a J gene segment. Rearrangements were called productive when the CDR3 lacked stop codons and stayed in frame with V and J; all others were non-productive. CDR3 was defined according to IMGT convention as the region running from the second conserved V-encoded cysteine to the conserved J-encoded phenylalanine. In an earlier analysis of around 570 of the donors, sequences lacking an unambiguous match to a single V gene segment were excluded. In an earlier analysis of some 590 of the donors, V segments were called functional above 56.7% productive rearrangements and were called segregating when the between-donor standard deviation exceeded 5%. A statistical classification framework was built for diagnosing cytomegalovirus status from the catalog of TCR beta chain sequences. V and J gene assignment, in a later analysis, came from comparing TCR nucleotide sequences with IMGT/GENE-DB human TR gene sequences. In a later analysis, CDR3 sequences and most-parsimonious VDJ recombination scenarios were assigned using the TCRdist pipeline. In a later analysis, every TCR beta chain was defined by the combination of its CDR3 amino acid sequence and its V-gene family, and reads without a unique V-gene family were dropped. In a later analysis, 550 to 650 highly shared, low-generation-probability nucleotide sequences were removed to address suspected cross-contamination and a sequencing artifact. A later analysis calculated a clonal expansion index for each public chain from normalized within-repertoire ranks of inferred template counts. Generation probabilities in a later analysis came from a VDJ recombination model fitted to out-of-frame rearrangements, and those results were checked against IGoR. In a later analysis, hypergeometric tests were used to score TCR-TCR, TCR-HLA and TCR-CMV co-occurrence, with a repertoire-size bias correction applied to TCR pairs. In a later analysis, false discovery rates were estimated by permuting HLA or CMV assignments 20 times. In a later analysis, co-occurring TCRs were grouped using DBSCAN, and TCRdist sequence similarity was added for clustering within HLA-allele-positive subsets. Co-occurrence clustering excluded repertoires with fewer than 30,000 or more than 120,000 public chains, plus five with anomalous nucleotide sharing. Held by TCRdb, this immuneACCESS table contains in-frame sequences only and omits some clones. Under half of the omission traces to an unresolved V gene where checked; the cause of the rest is unknown. The D gene and trimming were derived from the DNA, and the V and J assignments and clone size from that table. This sample comprises 84,000 or so clones, around 79% of them detected only once. 13% of the sample is held by the ten biggest clonotypes.

Input material: PBMCs. The sequence came from a human donor in good health. The rearranged segments are TRBV6-7 and TRBJ1-2; 7 central nucleotides agree with TRBD1. TRBV6-7 is placed among ORFs of uncertain function. The nucleotide sequence is given as TGTGCCAGCAGTTTTAGGGACAGATACGGCTACACCTTC. This sequence encodes CASSFRDRYGYTF.